This TCR beta chain is drawn from a study of a mutant IDH1 vaccine in newly diagnosed glioma. For the study at large: Onset of vaccination occurred 4-6 weeks following radiotherapy alone, or with temozolomide cycles. Earlier therapy was either radiotherapy, temozolomide, or both, and most got both. Regarding the study as a whole: Pseudoprogression appeared unlinked to shifts in leading peripheral T cell clonotypes.

Using immunoSEQ multiplex PCR, the repertoire was profiled, and TCRdb retains in-frame clones only, with some absent. The data show nearly 55,000 clones, with around 81% seen just once and roughly 3.5% held by the top ten. This sample's time point: week 5, during vaccination. Vaccinated patients received 300 ug of mutant IDH1 20-mer peptide per dose, with topical imiquimod. The donor cohort comprised cases of new WHO grade 3 or 4 IDH1-mutant, ATRX-lost astrocytoma. Concerning this clone: Antigen unknown.

Trimming cost V 1 base and J 5 bases; bases outside gene matches: 6. The CDR3 has 16 residues. The V gene's germline CDR1 is SGDLS and CDR2 YYNGEE. The chain joins TRBV9 to TRBJ2-4, with 10 nucleotides matching TRBD2. Sequenced material: PBMCs, taken from a glioma patient whose treatment included an IDH1 peptide vaccine. The sequence was collected from a man aged 30 to 45 with glioma. The DNA for the CDR3 is TGTGCCAGCAGCGTAAGCGGAGCGGGGGGGCAAAACATTCAGTACTTC. Protein sequence: CASSVSGAGGQNIQYF.